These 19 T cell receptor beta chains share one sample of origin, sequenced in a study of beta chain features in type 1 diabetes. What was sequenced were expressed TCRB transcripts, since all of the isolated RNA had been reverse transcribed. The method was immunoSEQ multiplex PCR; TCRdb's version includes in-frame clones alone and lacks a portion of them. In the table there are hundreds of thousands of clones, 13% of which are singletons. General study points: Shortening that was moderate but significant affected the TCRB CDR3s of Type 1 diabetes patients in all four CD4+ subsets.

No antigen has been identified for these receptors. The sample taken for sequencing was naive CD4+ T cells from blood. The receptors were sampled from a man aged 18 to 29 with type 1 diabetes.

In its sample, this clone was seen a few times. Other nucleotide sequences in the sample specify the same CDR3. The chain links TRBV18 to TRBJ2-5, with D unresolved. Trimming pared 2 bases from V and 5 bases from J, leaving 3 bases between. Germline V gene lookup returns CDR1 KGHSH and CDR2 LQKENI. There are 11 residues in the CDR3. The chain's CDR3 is CASSPAETQYF. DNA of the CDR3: TGTGCCAGCTCACCAGCCGAGACCCAGTACTTC.

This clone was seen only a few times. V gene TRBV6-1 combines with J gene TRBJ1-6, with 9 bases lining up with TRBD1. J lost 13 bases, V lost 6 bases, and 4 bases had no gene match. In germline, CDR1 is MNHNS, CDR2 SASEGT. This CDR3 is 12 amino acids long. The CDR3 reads CASRRDRVPLHF. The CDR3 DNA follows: TGTGCCAGCAGGCGGGACAGGGTCCCCCTCCACTTT.

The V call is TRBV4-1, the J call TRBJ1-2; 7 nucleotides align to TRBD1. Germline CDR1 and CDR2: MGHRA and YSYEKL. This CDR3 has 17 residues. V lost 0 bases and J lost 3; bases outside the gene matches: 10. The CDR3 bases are TGCGCCAGCAGCCAAGAAAGGGAGGGGGCGGACGACTATGGCTACACCTTC. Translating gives CASSQEREGADDYGYTF.

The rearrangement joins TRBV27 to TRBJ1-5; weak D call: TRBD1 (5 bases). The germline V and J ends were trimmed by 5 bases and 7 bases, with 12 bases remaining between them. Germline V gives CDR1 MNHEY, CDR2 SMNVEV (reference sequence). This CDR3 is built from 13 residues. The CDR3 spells CASSPQRGQPQHF. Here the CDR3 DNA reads TGTGCCAGCAGTCCCCAAAGGGGACAGCCCCAGCATTTT.

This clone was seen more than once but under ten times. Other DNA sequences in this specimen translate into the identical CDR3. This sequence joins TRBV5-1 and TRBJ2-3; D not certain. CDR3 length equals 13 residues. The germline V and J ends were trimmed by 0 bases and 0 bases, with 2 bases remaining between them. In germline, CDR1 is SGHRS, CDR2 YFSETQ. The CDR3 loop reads CASSLGSTDTQYF. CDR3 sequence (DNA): TGCGCCAGCAGCTTGGGAAGCACAGATACGCAGTATTTT.

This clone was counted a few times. In nucleotides, the CDR3 is TGTGCCAGCAGTTACGGGACAGCAACCTACGAGCAGTACTTC. Translated, it gives CASSYGTATYEQYF. V usage is TRBV6-5 and J usage is TRBJ2-7; 7 bases line up with TRBD1. CDR1 is MNHEY, CDR2 SVGAGI, per germline. The length of the CDR3 is 14 residues. The trim removed 2 bases at V and 2 bases at J, leaving 3 bases unmatched.

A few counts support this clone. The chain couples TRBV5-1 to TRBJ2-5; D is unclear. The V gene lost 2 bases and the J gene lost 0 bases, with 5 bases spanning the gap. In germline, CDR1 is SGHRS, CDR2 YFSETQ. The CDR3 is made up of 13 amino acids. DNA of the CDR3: TGCGCCAGCAGCTTTGGCAACCAAGAGACCCAGTACTTC. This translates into CASSFGNQETQYF.

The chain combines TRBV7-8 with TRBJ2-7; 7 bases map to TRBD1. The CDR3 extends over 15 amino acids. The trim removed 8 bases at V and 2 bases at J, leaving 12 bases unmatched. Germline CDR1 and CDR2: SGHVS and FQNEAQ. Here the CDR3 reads CASGIWRTGAYEQYF. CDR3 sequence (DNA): TGTGCCAGCGGAATCTGGCGGACAGGCGCCTACGAGCAGTACTTC.

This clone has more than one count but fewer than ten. CDR3 in DNA: TGTGCCAGCAGCGGGGGTGGGCCACAACCTTATGGCTACACCTTC. It is translated as CASSGGGPQPYGYTF. This sequence joins TRBV6-6 and TRBJ1-2; maybe TRBD1 (5 bases). The CDR3 covers 15 residues. CDR1 and CDR2 from the germline V gene are MNHNY and SVGAGI (reference sequence). The V gene lost 6 bases and the J gene lost 5 bases, with 19 bases spanning the gap.

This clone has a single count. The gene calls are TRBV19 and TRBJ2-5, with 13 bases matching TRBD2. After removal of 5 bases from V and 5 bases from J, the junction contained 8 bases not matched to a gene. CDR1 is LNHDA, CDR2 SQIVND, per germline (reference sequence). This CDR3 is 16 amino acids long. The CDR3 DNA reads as TGTGCCAGTAGTCCCGGACTAGCGGGGGCAGTGGAGACCCAGTACTTC. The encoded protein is CASSPGLAGAVETQYF. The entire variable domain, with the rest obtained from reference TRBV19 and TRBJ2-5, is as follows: DGGITQSPKYLFRKEGQNVTLSCEQNLNHDAMYWYRQDPGQGLRLIYYSQIVNDFQKGDIAEGYSVSREKKESFPLTVTSAQKNPTAFYLCASSPGLAGAVETQYFGPGTRLLVL.

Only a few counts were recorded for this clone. Written as DNA, the CDR3 is TGTGCCTGTAACAGGGGCGACAATCAGCCCCAGCATTTT. It yields the protein CACNRGDNQPQHF. This chain joins TRBV30 and TRBJ1-5; 7 nucleotides agree with TRBD1. The CDR3 sequence is 13 residues long. V lost 6 bases to trimming and J lost 3 bases; unmatched junction nucleotides: 5. Per germline, CDR1 GTSNPN and CDR2 SVGIG (reference sequence).

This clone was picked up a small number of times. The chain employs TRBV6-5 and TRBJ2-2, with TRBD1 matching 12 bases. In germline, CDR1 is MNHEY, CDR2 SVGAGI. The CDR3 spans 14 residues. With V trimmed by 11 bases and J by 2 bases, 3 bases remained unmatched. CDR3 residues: CAGGTGGNTGELFF. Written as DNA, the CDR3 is TGTGCCGGTGGGACAGGGGGCAACACCGGGGAGCTGTTTTTT.

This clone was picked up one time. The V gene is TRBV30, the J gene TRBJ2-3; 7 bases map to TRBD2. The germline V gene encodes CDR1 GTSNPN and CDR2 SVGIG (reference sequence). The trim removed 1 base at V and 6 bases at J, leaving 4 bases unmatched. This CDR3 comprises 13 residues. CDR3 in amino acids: CAWSGGGGDTQYF. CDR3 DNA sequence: TGTGCCTGGAGTGGCGGGGGAGGGGATACGCAGTATTTT.

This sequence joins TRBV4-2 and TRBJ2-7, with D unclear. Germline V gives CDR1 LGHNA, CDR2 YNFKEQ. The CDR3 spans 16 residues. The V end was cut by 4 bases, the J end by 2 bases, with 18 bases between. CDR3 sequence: CASSRRSSLGTYEQYF. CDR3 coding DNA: TGTGCCAGCAGCCGACGGAGTAGCCTGGGGACCTACGAGCAGTACTTC.

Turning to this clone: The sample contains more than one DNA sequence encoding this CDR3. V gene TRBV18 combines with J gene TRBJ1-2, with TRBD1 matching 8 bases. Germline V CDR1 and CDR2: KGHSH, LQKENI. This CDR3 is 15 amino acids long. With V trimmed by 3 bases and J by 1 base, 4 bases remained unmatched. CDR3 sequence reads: CASSPGQGSNYGYTF. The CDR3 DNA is TGTGCCAGCTCACCTGGACAGGGAAGTAACTATGGCTACACCTTC.

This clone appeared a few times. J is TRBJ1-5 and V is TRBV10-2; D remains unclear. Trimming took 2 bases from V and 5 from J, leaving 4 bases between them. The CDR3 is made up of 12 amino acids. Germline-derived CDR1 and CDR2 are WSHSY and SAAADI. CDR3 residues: CASSEPYQPQHF. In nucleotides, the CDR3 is TGCGCCAGCAGTGAGCCTTATCAGCCCCAGCATTTT.

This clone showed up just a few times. DNA for the CDR3: TGCAGCGTGGGCCGGGCGGGGGCCCACAATGAGCAGTTCTTC. This encodes CSVGRAGAHNEQFF. The J gene is TRBJ2-1, the V gene TRBV29-1, with a weak D call TRBD2 (7 bases). V dropped 6 bases and J dropped 5 bases, with 17 bases sitting between them. This CDR3 has 14 residues. Germline V CDR1 and CDR2: SQVTM, ANQGSEA.

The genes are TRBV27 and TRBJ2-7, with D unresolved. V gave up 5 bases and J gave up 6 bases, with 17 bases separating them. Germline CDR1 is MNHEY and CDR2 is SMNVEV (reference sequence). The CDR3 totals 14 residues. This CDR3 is CASSIEGPTGEQYF. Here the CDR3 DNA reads TGTGCCAGCAGTATTGAAGGGCCGACTGGCGAGCAGTACTTC.

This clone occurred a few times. The CDR3 protein is CASRGPAGELFF. The CDR3 DNA is TGCGCCAGCAGGGGGCCGGCCGGGGAGCTGTTTTTT. The V call is TRBV5-1, the J call TRBJ2-2, with D possibly matching TRBD1 (5 bases). CDR3 length: 12 amino acids. From germline, CDR1 is SGHRS and CDR2 YFSETQ. V was shortened by 5 bases and J by 6 bases, with 8 bases between the two germline ends.